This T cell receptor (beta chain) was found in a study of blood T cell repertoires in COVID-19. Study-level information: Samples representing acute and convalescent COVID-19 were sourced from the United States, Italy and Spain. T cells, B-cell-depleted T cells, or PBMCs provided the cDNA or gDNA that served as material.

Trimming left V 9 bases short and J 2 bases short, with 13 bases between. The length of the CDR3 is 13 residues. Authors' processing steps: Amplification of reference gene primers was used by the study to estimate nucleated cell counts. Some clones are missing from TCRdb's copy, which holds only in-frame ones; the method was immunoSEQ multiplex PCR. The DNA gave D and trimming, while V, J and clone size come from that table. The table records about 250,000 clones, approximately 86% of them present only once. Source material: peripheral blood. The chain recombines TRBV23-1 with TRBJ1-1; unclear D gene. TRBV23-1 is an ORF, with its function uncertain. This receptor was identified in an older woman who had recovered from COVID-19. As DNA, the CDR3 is TGCGCCAGGAGTAAAGGACTCAACACTGAAGCTTTCTTT. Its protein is CARSKGLNTEAFF.